The T cell receptor (beta chain) under discussion was sequenced for a study of cytomegalovirus exposure and HLA in healthy donors. Study as a whole: Later, an analysis reported that the 110 or so validation repertoires had used the same platform as the 500 to 800 first-cohort repertoires.

V was cut by 4 bases and J by 8 bases, with 12 bases left in between. This CDR3 region has 14 residues. Germline values: CDR1 LGHNA, CDR2 YNFKEQ. Regarding this clone: What it binds is unknown.

Profiling relied on immunoSEQ multiplex PCR, and the TCRdb table lists in-frame clones only, not all of them. The sample records 110,000 to 150,000 clones, approximately 92% being singletons. Study-wide findings and caveats: Investigators reported 150 to 200 TCR beta chains as tied to cytomegalovirus. According to reports, the classifier identified cytomegalovirus status with high specificity and sensitivity.

Separate from the roughly 610-subject first cohort, the approximately 120-subject validation cohort was the one that the donors belonged to. The clonotype comes from a woman younger than 30 in good health and CMV-seropositive. The J gene is TRBJ1-6, the V gene TRBV4-2; the D gene is possibly TRBD1 (5 bases). The sequencing sample was made of PBMCs. The CDR3 DNA reads as TGTGCCAGCAGCCGGGGGACGGGAGATTCACCCCTCCACTTT. As protein: CASSRGTGDSPLHF.